The present entry profiles one T cell receptor beta chain with its context. Its antigen remains unidentified. A much larger clone differs from this one at a single base, so this may be a read error. Cut back by 1 base and 7 bases, the V and J ends lie 14 bases apart. CDR1 MGHRA and CDR2 YSYEKL were looked up in the germline V gene. There are 16 amino acids in the CDR3, from cysteine to phenylalanine inclusive. The read is trimmed to its CDR3 DNA, 48 bases read in frame from base 1. This sample is part of a study of CD8 T cells in ankylosing spondylitis listed by TCRdb under 2017. Regarding the research as a whole: The study set out to find disease-linked TCR variants by profiling T cell receptor beta repertoires in ankylosing spondylitis patients and healthy donors. The full study cohort was made up of 25 ankylosing spondylitis patients and 108 healthy donors. Peripheral blood samples were taken, and synovial fluid was additionally collected from ankylosing spondylitis patients.

These reads were obtained on an Illumina HiSeq 2500. Quantitative 5'-RACE with molecular barcodes was the method used to prepare the TCR beta libraries. Per the original workflow: To identify disease-linked TCR variants, a new computational method was used, one built on a probabilistic model of VDJ rearrangement. TCRdb handled the public reads itself, with Q25 trimming in fastp and clone calling in MiXCR, and kept productive beta chains. Each entry is one CDR3 protein sequence, shown with its most common DNA and genes. TCRdb's processing, not the study's, gives the V and J calls here. In this sample the table shows 150,000 to 200,000 distinct CDR3 sequences, about 16% of which occur a single time. The biggest ten clones account for about 7.8% of the sample. The study at large found these results: The disease-linked clones were reported to be significantly enriched in matched synovial fluid samples from ankylosing spondylitis patients. The disease-linked clones had a CD8+ phenotype and were found at relatively low frequencies in peripheral blood. A TCR beta motif of eight highly homologous amino acid variants appeared characteristic of blood from ankylosing spondylitis patients. Some TCR beta motif variants had previously been reported in synovial fluid and blood of reactive arthritis patients, which suggested common disease-initiation mechanisms.

This chain is built from TRBV4-1 and TRBJ1-6, and perhaps TRBD1 as D gene, on 6 matching bases. The sequence was obtained from a male donor with ankylosing spondylitis or in good health (not recorded which). The sequenced sample consisted of blood, either unsorted or a sorted T cell fraction (not recorded which). The CDR3 is CASSQGQFRGNSPLHF. DNA sequence: TGCGCCAGCAGCCAAGGGCAGTTTAGGGGGAATTCACCCCTCCACTTT.